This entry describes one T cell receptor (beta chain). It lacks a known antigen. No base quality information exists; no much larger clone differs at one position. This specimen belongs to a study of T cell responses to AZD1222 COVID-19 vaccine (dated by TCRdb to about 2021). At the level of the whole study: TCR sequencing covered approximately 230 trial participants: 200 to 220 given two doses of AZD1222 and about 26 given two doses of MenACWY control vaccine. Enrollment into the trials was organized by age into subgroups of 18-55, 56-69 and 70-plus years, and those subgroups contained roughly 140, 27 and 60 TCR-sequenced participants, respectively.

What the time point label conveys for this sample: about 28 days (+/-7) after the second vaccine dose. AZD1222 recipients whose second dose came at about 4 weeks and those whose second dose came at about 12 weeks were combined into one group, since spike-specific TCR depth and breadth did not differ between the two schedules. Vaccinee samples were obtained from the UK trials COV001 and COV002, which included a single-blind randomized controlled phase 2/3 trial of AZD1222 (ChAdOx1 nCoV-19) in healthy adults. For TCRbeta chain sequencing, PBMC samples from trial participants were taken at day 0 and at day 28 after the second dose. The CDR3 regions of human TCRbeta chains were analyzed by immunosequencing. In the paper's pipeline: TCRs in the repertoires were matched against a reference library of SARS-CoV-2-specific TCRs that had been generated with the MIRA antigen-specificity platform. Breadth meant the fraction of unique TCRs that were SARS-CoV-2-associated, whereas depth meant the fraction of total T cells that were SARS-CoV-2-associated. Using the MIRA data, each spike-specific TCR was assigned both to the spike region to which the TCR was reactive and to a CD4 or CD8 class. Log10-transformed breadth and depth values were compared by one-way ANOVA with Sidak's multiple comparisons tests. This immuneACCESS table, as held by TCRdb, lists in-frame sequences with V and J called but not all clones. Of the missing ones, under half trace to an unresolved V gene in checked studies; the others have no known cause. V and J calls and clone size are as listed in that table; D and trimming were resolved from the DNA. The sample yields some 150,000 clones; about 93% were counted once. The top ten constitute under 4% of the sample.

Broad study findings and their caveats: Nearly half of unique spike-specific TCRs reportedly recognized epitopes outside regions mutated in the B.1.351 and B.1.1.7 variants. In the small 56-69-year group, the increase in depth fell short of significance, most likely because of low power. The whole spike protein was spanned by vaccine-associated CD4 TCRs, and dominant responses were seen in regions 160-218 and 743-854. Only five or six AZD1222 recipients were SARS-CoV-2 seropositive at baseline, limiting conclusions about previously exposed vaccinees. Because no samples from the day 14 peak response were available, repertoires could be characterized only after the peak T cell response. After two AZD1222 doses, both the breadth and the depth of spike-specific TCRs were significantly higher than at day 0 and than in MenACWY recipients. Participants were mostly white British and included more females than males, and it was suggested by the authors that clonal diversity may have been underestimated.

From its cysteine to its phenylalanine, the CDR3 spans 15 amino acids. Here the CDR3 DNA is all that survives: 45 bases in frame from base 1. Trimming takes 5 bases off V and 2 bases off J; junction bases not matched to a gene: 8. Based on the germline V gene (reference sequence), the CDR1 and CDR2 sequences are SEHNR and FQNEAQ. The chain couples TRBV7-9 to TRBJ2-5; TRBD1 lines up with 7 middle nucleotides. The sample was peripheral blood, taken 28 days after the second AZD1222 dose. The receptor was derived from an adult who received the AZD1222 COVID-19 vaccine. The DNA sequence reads TGTGCCAGCAGCGAATCAGACAGGGAACAAGAGACCCAGTACTTC. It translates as CASSESDREQETQYF.